This T cell receptor (beta chain) was identified in a study of control samples from healthy donors and cancer patients. Using immunoSEQ multiplex PCR, the repertoire was profiled, and TCRdb retains in-frame clones only, with some absent. The sample carries about 120,000 clones, 88% recorded once. The V end was cut by 2 bases, the J end by 6 bases, with 7 bases between. The CDR3 length is 11 residues. Looked up from germline, CDR1 is DFQATT and CDR2 is SNEGSKA (reference sequence). The rearrangement uses TRBV20-1 and TRBJ1-2, with unresolved D. This TCR derives from a man aged 40-49 years in good health. Source material: blood. The CDR3 loop reads CSARTRHGYTF. The CDR3 bases are TGCAGTGCTAGAACAAGACATGGCTACACCTTC.